This T cell receptor beta chain was recovered during a study of type 1 and type 2 diabetes patients. The CDR3 sequence is 14 residues long. Germline V gene lookup returns CDR1 MNHEY and CDR2 SVGAGI. Between the trimmed V and J ends, which lost 6 bases and 4 bases, there was a span of 15 bases. Amplification started from genomic DNA. The TCR beta CDR3 region was amplified using 30 forward and 13 reverse primers. Each CDR3 protein is one row after TCRdb ran MiXCR on the multiplex PCR reads. The sample lists 270,000 or so distinct CDR3 sequences; approximately 50% were seen once. The sequence derives from a man aged 18 to 30 with type 2 diabetes. The chain recombines TRBV6-5 with TRBJ2-5; D is tentatively TRBD1 or TRBD2 (8 bases each). The sequencing input was peripheral blood mononuclear cells (PBMCs). In DNA, the CDR3 is TGTGCCAGCAGAGGTAGCGGGACAGGAGAGACCCAGTACTTC. Residues: CASRGSGTGETQYF.